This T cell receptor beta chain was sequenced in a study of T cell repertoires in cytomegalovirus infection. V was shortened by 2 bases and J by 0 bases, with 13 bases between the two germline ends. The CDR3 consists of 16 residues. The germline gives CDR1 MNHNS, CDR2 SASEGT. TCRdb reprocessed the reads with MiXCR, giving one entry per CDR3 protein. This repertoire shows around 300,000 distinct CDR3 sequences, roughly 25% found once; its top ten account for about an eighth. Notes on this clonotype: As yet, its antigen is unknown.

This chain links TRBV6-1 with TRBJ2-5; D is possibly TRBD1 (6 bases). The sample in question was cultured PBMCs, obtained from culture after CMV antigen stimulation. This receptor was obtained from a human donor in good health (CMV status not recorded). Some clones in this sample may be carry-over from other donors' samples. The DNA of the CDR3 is TGTGCCAGCAGTGAAAGGGGCCACAGGGACCAAGAGACCCAGTACTTC. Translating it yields CASSERGHRDQETQYF.